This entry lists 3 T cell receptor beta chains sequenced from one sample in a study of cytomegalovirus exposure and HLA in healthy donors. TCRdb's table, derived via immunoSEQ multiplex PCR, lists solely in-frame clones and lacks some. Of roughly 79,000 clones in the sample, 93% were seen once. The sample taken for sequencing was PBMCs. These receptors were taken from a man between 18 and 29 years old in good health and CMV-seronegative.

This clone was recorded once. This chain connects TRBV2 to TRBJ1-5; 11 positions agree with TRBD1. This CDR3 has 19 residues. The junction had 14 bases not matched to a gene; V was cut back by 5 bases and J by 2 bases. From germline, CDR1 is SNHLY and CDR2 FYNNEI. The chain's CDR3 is CASSKKSDRGHFGNQPQHF. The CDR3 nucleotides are TGTGCCAGCAGTAAGAAATCGGACAGGGGGCATTTCGGCAATCAGCCCCAGCATTTT.

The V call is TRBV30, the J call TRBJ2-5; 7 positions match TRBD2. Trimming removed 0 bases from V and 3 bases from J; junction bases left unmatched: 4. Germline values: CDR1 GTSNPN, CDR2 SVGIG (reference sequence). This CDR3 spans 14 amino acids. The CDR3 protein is CAWSVGLAEETQYF. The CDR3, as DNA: TGTGCCTGGAGTGTTGGCCTAGCGGAAGAGACCCAGTACTTC.

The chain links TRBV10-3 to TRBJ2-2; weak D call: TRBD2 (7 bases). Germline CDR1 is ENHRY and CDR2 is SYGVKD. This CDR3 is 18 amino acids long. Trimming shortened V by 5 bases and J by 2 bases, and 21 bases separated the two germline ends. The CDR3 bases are TGTGCCATCAGTATTGTACGGGGGGCCCTTTCTAACACCGGGGAGCTGTTTTTT. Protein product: CAISIVRGALSNTGELFF.